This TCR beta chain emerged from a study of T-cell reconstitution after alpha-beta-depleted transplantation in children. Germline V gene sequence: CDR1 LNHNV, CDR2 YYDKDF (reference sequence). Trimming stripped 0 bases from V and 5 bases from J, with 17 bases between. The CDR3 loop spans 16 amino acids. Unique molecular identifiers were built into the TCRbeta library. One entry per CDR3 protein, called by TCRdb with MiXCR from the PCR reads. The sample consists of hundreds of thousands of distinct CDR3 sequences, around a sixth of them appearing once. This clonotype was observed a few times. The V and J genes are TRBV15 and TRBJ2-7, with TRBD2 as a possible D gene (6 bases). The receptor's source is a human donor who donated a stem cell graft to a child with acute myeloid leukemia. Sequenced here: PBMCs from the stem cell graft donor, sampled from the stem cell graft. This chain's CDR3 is CATSRDSQFSGDEQYF. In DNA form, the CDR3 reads TGTGCCACCAGCAGAGATTCACAGTTTAGCGGTGACGAGCAGTACTTC.